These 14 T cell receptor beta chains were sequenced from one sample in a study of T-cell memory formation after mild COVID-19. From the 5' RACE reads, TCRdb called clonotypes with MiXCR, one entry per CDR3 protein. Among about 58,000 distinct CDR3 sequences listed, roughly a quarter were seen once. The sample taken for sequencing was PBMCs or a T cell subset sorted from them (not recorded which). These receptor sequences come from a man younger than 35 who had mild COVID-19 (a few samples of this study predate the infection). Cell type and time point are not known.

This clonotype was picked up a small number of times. The CDR3 nucleotides are TGTGCCAGCTCACCGGTTGGGGAGACCCAGTACTTC. This codes for CASSPVGETQYF. This chain joins TRBV18 and TRBJ2-5; unclear D gene. Looked up from germline, CDR1 is KGHSH and CDR2 is LQKENI. Trimming took off 3 bases at V and 5 bases at J, with 7 bases between the two ends. The CDR3 is made up of 12 amino acids.

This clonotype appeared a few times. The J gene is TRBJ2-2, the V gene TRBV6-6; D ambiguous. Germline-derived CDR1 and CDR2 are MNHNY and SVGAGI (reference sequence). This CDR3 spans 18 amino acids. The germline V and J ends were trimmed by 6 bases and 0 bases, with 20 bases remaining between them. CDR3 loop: CASRNYPEADANTGELFF. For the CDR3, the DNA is TGTGCCAGCAGAAACTACCCCGAGGCGGACGCGAACACCGGGGAGCTGTTTTTT.

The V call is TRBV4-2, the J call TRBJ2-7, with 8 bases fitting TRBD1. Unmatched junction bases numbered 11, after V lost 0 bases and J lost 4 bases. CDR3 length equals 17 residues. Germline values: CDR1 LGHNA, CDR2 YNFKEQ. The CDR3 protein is CASSQEWVSGGEYEQYF. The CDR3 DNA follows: TGTGCCAGCAGCCAAGAGTGGGTGTCAGGGGGCGAATACGAGCAGTACTTC.

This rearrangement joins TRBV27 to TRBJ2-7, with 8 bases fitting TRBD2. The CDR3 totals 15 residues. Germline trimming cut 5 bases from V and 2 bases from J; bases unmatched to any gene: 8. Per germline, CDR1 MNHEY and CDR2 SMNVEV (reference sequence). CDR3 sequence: CASSLSPGGAYEQYV. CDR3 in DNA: TGTGCCAGCAGTCTCTCCCCCGGGGGGGCCTACGAGCAGTACGTC.

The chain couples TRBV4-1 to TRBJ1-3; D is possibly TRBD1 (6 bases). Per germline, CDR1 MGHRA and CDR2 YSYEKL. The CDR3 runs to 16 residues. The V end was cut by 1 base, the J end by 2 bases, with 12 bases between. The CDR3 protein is CASSQGRGLPGNTIYF. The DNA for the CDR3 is TGCGCCAGCAGCCAAGGAAGGGGGTTACCTGGAAACACCATATATTTT.

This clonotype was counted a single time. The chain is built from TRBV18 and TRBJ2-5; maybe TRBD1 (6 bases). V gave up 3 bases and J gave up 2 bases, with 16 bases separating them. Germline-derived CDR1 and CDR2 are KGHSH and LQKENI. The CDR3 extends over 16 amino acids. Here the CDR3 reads CASSPGRQERQETQYF. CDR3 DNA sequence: TGTGCCAGCTCACCCGGGCGACAGGAGAGACAAGAGACCCAGTACTTC.

CDR3 DNA sequence: TGTGCCAGCAACCCCGGGGACAGGGTGGCAGATACGCAGTATTTT. Amino acid sequence: CASNPGDRVADTQYF. The gene calls are TRBV12-3 or TRBV12-4 and TRBJ2-3; 9 nucleotides line up with TRBD1. There are 15 residues in the CDR3. The junction had 9 bases not matched to a gene; V was cut back by 7 bases and J by 4 bases.

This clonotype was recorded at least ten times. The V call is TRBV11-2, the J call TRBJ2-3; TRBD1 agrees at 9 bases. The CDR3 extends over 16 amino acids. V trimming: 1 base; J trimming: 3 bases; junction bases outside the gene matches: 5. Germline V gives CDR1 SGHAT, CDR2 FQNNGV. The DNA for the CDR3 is TGTGCCAGCAGCTTAGGAGGGACAGGGTCAACAGATACGCAGTATTTT. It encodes CASSLGGTGSTDTQYF.

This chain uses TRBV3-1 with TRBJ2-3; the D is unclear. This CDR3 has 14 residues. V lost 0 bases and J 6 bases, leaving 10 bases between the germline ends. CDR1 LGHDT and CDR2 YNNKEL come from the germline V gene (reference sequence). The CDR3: CASSQEATRDTQYF. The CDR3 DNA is TGTGCCAGCAGCCAAGAGGCGACAAGGGATACGCAGTATTTT.

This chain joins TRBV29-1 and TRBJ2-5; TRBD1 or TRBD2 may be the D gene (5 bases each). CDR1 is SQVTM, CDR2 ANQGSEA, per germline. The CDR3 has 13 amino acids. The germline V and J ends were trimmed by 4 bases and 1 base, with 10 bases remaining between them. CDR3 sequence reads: CSVAKGPQETQYF. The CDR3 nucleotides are TGCAGCGTTGCTAAGGGACCCCAAGAGACCCAGTACTTC.

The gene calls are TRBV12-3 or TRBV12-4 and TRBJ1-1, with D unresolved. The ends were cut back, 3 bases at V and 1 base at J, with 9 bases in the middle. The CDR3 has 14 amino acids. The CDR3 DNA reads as TGTGCCAGCAGTTTGTATGCCACGAACACTGAAGCTTTCTTT. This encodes CASSLYATNTEAFF.

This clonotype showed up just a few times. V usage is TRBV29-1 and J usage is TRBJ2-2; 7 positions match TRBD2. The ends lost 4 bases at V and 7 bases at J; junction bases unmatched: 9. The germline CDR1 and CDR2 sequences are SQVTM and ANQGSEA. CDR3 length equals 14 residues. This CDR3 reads CSVGVLGRGGELFF. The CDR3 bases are TGCAGCGTTGGAGTCCTGGGGAGGGGCGGGGAGCTGTTTTTT.

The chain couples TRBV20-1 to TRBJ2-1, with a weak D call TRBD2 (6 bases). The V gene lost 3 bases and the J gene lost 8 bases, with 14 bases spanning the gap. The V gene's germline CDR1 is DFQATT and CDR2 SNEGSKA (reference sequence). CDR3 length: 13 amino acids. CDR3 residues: CSARSREVHEQFF. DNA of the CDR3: TGCAGTGCTAGGAGTAGGGAGGTGCATGAGCAGTTCTTC.

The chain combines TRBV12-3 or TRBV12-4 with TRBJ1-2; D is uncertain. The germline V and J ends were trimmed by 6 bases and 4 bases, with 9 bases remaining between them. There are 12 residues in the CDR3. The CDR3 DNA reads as TGTGCCAGCAGCTCTCGTGTCTATGGCTACACCTTC. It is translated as CASSSRVYGYTF.